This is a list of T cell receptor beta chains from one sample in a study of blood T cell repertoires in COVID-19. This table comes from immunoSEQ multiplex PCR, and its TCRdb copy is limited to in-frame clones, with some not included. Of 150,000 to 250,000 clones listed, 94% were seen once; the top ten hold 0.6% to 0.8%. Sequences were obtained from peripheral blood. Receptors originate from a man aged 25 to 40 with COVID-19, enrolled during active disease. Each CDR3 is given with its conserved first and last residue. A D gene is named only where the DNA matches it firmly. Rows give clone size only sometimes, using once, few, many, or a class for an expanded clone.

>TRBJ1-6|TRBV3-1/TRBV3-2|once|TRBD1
TGTGCCAGCAGCCAAGGGGCAGGGGGCGTGAATTCACCCCTCCACTTT
CASSQGAGGVNSPLHF
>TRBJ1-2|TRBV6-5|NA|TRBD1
TGTGCCAGCAGGCGACAGGGTAACTATGGCTACACCTTC
CASRRQGNYGYTF
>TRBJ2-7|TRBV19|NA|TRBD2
TGTGCCAGTAGTCCAAAAGCGGGGGGCGCCGAGCAGTACTTC
CASSPKAGGAEQYF
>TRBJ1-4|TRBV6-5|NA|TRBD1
TGTGCCAGCAGATCCACAGGGGTAACTAATGAAAAACTGTTTTTT
CASRSTGVTNEKLFF
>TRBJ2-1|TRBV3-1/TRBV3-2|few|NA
TGTGCCAGCAGCCAAGTGGGGGGTACCTACAATGAGCAGTTCTTC
CASSQVGGTYNEQFF
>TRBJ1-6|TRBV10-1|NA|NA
TGCGCCGCTTTCCCGGACAACCGGTCCTATAATTCACCCCTCCACTTT
CAAFPDNRSYNSPLHF
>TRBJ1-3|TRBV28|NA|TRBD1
TGTGCCAGCAGTTTGGTCAGGGGGCCAGGAAACACCATATATTTT
CASSLVRGPGNTIYF
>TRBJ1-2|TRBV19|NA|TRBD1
TGTGCCAGCAGATTCCAGGGGGTCTATGGCTACACCTTC
CASRFQGVYGYTF
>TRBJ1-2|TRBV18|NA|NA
TGTGCCAGCTCACCAGTCGCAGAAATTAACTATGGCTACACCTTC
CASSPVAEINYGYTF
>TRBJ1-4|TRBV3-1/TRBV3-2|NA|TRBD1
TGTGCCAGCAGCCAACAGGGGGCGGGGAATGAAAAACTGTTTTTT
CASSQQGAGNEKLFF
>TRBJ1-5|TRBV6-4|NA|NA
TGTGCCAACCAATTACGACCCCGGGGGAGCAATCAGCCCCAGCATTTT
CANQLRPRGSNQPQHF
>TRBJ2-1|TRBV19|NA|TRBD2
TGTGCCAGTAGTGTTCTAGCGGGGGATGAGCAGTTCTTC
CASSVLAGDEQFF
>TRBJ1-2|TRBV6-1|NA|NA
TGTGCCAGCAGTGAAAAGGAATTGGGCAGGGGATACTATGGCTACACCTTC
CASSEKELGRGYYGYTF
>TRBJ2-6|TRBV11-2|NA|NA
TGTGCCAGCAGCTTTCCAACTTATGGGGCCAACGTCCTGACTTTC
CASSFPTYGANVLTF
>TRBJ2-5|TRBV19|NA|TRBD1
TGTGCCAGTAGTGGGGGACAGCAAGAGACCCAGTACTTC
CASSGGQQETQYF
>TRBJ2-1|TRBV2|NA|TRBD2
TGTGCCAGCGACAGGACTAGCGGCTACAATGAGCAGTTCTTC
CASDRTSGYNEQFF
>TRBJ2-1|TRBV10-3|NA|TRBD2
TGTGCCATCAGTGAGGACTTGCTAGCGGGGGGCCACAATGAGCAGTTCTTC
CAISEDLLAGGHNEQFF
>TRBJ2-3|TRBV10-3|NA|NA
TGTGCCATCAGTGACTCGACAACCAGCACAGATACGCAGTATTTT
CAISDSTTSTDTQYF
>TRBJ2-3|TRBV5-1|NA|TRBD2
TGCGCCAGCAGCGCACTAGCGGGTGACACAGATACGCAGTATTTT
CASSALAGDTDTQYF
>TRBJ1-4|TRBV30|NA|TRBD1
TGTGCCTGGAGGGGACAGCCTAATGAAAAACTGTTTTTT
CAWRGQPNEKLFF
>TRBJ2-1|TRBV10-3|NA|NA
TGTGCCATCAGTGGGGCAGGGTCCTACAATGAGCAGTTCTTC
CAISGAGSYNEQFF
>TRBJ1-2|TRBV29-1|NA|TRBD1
TGCAGCGTTGGACGAGGGGGCGCCGGTGGCTACACCTTC
CSVGRGGAGGYTF
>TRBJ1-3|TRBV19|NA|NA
TGTGCCAGTACCCCGACAGGTCTCTCTGGAAACACCATATATTTT
CASTPTGLSGNTIYF
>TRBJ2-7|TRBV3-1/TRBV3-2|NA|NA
TGTGCCAGCAGCCGCCGAGGTGGAGGTCTCTACGAGCAGTACTTC
CASSRRGGGLYEQYF
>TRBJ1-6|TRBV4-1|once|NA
TGCGCCAGCAGCCAAGGGGAAGTCAGGGGTTCACCCCTCCACTTT
CASSQGEVRGSPLHF
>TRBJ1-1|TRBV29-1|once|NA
TGCAGCGTTAACAGGTTCATGAACACTGAAGCTTTCTTT
CSVNRFMNTEAFF
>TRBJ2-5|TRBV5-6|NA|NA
TGTGCCAGCAGCCCGGACAGTCAAGAGACCCAGTACTTC
CASSPDSQETQYF
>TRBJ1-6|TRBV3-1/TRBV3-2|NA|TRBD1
TGTGCCAGCAGCCGGGACAGGGCGGTTTCACCCCTCCACTTT
CASSRDRAVSPLHF
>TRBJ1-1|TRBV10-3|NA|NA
TGTGCCATCAGTGGATCCGACAGTTTGAACACTGAAGCTTTCTTT
CAISGSDSLNTEAFF
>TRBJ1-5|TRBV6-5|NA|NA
TGTGCCAGCAGTTCCCTCTTCGGGGGTCAGCCCCAGCATTTT
CASSSLFGGQPQHF
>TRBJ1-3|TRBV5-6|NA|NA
TGTGCCAGCAGCTTGTTTTCGGGTCATAGCTCTGGAAACACCATATATTTT
CASSLFSGHSSGNTIYF
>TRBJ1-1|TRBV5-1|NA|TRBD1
TGCGCCAGCCGTGTGACAGGGGGGTTGAACACTGAAGCTTTCTTT
CASRVTGGLNTEAFF
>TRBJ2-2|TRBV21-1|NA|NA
TGTGCCAGCAGCGGCAACAGGGTTTCGGGGGAGCTGTTTTTT
CASSGNRVSGELFF
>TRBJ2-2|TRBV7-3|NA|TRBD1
TGTGCCAGCAGCTTAACCCAGCCGACAGGGCCCGGGGAGCTGTTTTTT
CASSLTQPTGPGELFF
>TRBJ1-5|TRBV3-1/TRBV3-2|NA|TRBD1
TGTGCCAGCAGCCATGGTCGACAGGGGATGGGCAATCAGCCCCAGCATTTT
CASSHGRQGMGNQPQHF
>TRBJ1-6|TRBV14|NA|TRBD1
TGTGCCAGCAGCCTGGACAGGGGCCGTCGGTCACCCCTCCACTTT
CASSLDRGRRSPLHF
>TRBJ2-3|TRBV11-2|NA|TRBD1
TGTGCCAGCAGCGGGACAGGGTACACAGATACGCAGTATTTT
CASSGTGYTDTQYF
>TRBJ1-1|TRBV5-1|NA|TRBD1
TGCGCCAGCAGCTTGGTGGGACAGGGGGCGCGGGACACTGAAGCTTTCTTT
CASSLVGQGARDTEAFF
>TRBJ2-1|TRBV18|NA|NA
TGTGCCAGCTCACCATTAGTAGTCGGGGATTCCTACAATGAGCAGTTCTTC
CASSPLVVGDSYNEQFF
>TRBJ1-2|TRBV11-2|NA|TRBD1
TGTGCCAGCAATTACCCGGGACAGGGTAACTATGGCTACACCTTC
CASNYPGQGNYGYTF
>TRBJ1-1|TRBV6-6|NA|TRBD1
TGTGCCACCCAGAACGGACAGGGTGGTGAAGCTTTCTTT
CATQNGQGGEAFF
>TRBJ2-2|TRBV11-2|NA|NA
TGTGCCAGCAGCTTATACAGACGCACCGGGGAGCTGTTTTTT
CASSLYRRTGELFF
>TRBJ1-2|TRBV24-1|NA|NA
TGTGCCACCAGTGATTCCAGACTCAACTATGGCTACACCTTC
CATSDSRLNYGYTF
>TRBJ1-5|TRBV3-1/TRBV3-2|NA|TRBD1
TGTGCCAGCAGCCAGTTCAGGGGGAACAATCAGCCCCAGCATTTT
CASSQFRGNNQPQHF
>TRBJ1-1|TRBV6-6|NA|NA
TGTGCCAGCTATGCAGAGGGTTCGGTGGCTGAAGCTTTCTTT
CASYAEGSVAEAFF
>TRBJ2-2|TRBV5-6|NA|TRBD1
TGTGCCAGCAGTGCGGACAGGGGAATGAACACCGGGGAGCTGTTTTTT
CASSADRGMNTGELFF
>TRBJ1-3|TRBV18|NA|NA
TGTGCCAGCTCACTCAACGACCCGGGGTTTCCTGGAAACACCATATATTTT
CASSLNDPGFPGNTIYF
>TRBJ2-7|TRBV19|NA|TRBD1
TGTGCCAGTAGTATTCCGGGACAGGGGGGCGAGCAGTACTTC
CASSIPGQGGEQYF
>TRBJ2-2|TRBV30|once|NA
TGTGCCTGGAGTTCGCTCAGCGGGACCGGGGAGCTGTTTTTT
CAWSSLSGTGELFF
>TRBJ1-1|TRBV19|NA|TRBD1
TGTGCCAGTAGTGGGGGACAGGGTTTCGCTGAAGCTTTCTTT
CASSGGQGFAEAFF
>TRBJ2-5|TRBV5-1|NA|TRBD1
TGCGCCAGCAGCCTGATGGACAGGGTTAAGGAGACCCAGTACTTC
CASSLMDRVKETQYF
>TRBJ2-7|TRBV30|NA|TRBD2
TGTGCCTCAAGGGGAGGGTTTCCCTACGAGCAGTACTTC
CASRGGFPYEQYF